This entry concerns a single TCR beta chain. This sample is drawn from a study of siplizumab effects on memory and regulatory T cells. TCRdb keeps only in-frame clones here, not all; method: immunoSEQ multiplex PCR. The sample includes 85,000 to 130,000 clones, over 90% of them seen just once. Per the germline V gene, CDR1 is MNHEY and CDR2 is SMNVEV (reference sequence). CDR3 size: 14 residues. The V gene lost 3 bases and the J gene lost 6 bases, with 14 bases spanning the gap. The sample was Tregs sorted from blood. This sequence was found in a human donor in good health. The chain has TRBV27 and TRBJ1-2; perhaps TRBD1 as D (5 bases). CDR3 nucleotides: TGTGCCAGCAGTTTTTATCCAGGGATGAATGGCTACACCTTC. Protein: CASSFYPGMNGYTF.